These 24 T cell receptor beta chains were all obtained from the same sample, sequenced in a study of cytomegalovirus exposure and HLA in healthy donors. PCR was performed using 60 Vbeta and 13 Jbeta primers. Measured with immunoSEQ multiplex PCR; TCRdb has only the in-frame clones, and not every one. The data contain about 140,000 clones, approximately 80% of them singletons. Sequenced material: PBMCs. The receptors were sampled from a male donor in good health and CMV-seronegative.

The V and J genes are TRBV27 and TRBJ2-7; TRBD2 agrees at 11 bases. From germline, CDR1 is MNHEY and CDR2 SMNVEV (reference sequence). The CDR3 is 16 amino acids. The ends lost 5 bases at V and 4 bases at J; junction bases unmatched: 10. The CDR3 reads CASSPAGTSGNYEQYF. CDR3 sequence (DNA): TGTGCCAGCAGTCCTGCCGGGACTAGCGGAAATTACGAGCAGTACTTC.

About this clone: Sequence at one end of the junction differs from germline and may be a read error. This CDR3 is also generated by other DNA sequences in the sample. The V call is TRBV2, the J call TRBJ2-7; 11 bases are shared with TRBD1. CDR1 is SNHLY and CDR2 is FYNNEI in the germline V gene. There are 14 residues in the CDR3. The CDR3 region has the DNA TGTGCCAGCGCGCGGACAGGGGGCTCCTATGAGCAGTACTTC. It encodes CASARTGGSYEQYF.

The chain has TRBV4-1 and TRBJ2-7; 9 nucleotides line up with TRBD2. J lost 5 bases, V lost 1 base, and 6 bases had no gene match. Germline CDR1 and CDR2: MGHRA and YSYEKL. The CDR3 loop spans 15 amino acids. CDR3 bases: TGCGCCAGCAGCCAAGTCGGCGGGAGGGCTAACGAGCAGTACTTC. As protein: CASSQVGGRANEQYF.

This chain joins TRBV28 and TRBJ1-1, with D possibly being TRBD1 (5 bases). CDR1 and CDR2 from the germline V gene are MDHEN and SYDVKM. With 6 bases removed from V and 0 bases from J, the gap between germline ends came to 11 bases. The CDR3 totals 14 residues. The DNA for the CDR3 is TGTGCCAGCAGACGGGGAGGGGTGAACACTGAAGCTTTCTTT. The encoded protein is CASRRGGVNTEAFF.

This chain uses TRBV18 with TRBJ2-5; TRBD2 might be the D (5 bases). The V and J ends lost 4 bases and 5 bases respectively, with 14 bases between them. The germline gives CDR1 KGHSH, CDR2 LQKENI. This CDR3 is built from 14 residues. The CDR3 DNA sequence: TGTGCCAGCTCACAACTAGACCTCCGGGAGACCCAGTACTTC. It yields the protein CASSQLDLRETQYF. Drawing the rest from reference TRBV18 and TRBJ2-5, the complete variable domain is NAGVMQNPRHLVRRRGQEARLRCSPMKGHSHVYWYRQLPEEGLKFMVYLQKENIIDESGMPKERFSAEFPKEGPSILRIQQVVRGDSAAYFCASSQLDLRETQYFGPGTRLLVL.

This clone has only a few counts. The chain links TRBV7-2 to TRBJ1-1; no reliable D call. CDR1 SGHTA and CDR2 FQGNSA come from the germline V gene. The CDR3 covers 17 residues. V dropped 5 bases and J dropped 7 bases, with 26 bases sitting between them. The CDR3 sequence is CASSQVAPNQLTIEAFF. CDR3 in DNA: TGTGCCAGCAGCCAAGTGGCCCCAAATCAACTGACAATTGAAGCTTTCTTT.

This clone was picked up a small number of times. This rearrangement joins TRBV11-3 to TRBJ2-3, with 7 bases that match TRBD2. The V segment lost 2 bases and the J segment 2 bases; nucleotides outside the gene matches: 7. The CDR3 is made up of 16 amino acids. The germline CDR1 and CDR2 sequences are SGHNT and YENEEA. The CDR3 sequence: CASSLLTSPPTDTQYF. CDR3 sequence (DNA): TGTGCCAGCAGCTTACTGACTAGCCCCCCCACAGATACGCAGTATTTT. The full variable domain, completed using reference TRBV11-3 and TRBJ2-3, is EAGVVQSPRYKIIEKKQPVAFWCNPISGHNTLYWYLQNLGQGPELLIRYENEEAVDDSQLPKDRFSAERLKGVDSTLKIQPAELGDSAVYLCASSLLTSPPTDTQYFGPGTRLTVL.

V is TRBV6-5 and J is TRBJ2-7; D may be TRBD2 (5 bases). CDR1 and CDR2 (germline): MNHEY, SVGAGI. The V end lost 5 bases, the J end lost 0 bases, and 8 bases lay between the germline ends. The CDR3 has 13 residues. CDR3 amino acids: CASSAGDSYEQYF. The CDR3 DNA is TGTGCCAGCAGTGCGGGTGACTCCTACGAGCAGTACTTC.

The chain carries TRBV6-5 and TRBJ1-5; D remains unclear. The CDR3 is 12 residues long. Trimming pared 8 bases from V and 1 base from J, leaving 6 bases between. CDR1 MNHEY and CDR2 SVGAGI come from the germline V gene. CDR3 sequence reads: CASGGSNQPQHF. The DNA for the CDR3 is TGTGCCAGCGGAGGCAGCAATCAGCCCCAGCATTTT.

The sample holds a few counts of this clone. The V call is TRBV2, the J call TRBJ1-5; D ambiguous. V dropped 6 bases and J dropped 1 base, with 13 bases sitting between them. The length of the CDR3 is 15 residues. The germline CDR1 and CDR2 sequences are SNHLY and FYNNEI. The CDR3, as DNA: TGTGCCAGCAGCCCACAGCTAGCCAGCAATCAGCCCCAGCATTTT. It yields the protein CASSPQLASNQPQHF.

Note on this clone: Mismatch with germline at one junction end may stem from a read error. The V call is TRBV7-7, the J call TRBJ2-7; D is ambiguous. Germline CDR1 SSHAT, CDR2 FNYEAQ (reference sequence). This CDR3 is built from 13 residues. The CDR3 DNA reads TGTGCTAGCAGCTTAGATTTTTTCGGCGAGCAGTACTTC. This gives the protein CASSLDFFGEQYF.

The CDR3 DNA follows: TGCGCCAGCAGCCCTAGACAGGCTGATGGTCAGCCCCAGCATTTT. Its translation is CASSPRQADGQPQHF. The chain employs TRBV4-1 and TRBJ1-5, with D possibly being TRBD1 (6 bases). This CDR3 comprises 15 residues. V dropped 4 bases and J dropped 6 bases, with 16 bases sitting between them. The V gene's germline CDR1 is MGHRA and CDR2 YSYEKL.

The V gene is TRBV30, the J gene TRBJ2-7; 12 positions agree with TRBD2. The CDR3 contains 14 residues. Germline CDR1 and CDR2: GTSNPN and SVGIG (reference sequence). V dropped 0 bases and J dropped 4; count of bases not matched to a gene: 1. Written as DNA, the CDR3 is TGTGCCTGGAGTGTAGGACTAGCGGGATACGAGCAGTACTTC. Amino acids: CAWSVGLAGYEQYF.

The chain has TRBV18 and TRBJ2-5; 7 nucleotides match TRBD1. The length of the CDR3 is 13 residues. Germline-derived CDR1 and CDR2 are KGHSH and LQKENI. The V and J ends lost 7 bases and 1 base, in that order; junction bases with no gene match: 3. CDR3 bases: TGTGCCAGCTTAAGGGACAGCCAAGAGACCCAGTACTTC. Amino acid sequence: CASLRDSQETQYF.

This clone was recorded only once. CDR3 coding DNA: TGTGCCAGCAGTTTGAGTCTCGAACTAACCGGGGAGCTGTTTTTT. Its translation: CASSLSLELTGELFF. The chain uses TRBV28 and TRBJ2-2; the D is unclear. Germline values: CDR1 MDHEN, CDR2 SYDVKM. With 3 bases removed from V and 5 bases from J, the gap between germline ends came to 13 bases. The length of the CDR3 is 15 residues. The full variable domain, completed using reference TRBV28 and TRBJ2-2, is DVKVTQSSRYLVKRTGEKVFLECVQDMDHENMFWYRQDPGLGLRLIYFSYDVKMKEKGDIPEGYSVSREKKERFSLILESASTNQTSMYLCASSLSLELTGELFFGEGSRLTVL.

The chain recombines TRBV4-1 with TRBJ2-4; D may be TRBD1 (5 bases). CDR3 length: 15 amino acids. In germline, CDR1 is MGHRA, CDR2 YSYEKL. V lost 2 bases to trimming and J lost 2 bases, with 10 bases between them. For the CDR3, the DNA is TGCGCCAGCAGCCAAAGTCAGGGTTCCAAAAACATTCAGTACTTC. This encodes CASSQSQGSKNIQYF.

The CDR3 DNA reads as TGTGCCACCAGCAGAGGGGGACTCAGCACAGATACGCAGTATTTT. This translates into CATSRGGLSTDTQYF. The rearrangement joins TRBV15 to TRBJ2-3, with TRBD2 as a possible D gene (6 bases). Germline V gene sequence: CDR1 LNHNV, CDR2 YYDKDF (reference sequence). This CDR3 spans 15 amino acids. The V end lost 1 base, the J end lost 0 bases, and 8 bases lay between the germline ends.

In DNA form, the CDR3 reads TGTGCCAGCAGTTACTCAGGAGGGACTGGCTACACCTTC. Translated, it gives CASSYSGGTGYTF. This chain uses TRBV6-6 with TRBJ1-2; TRBD1 might be the D (5 bases). This CDR3 spans 13 amino acids. CDR1 and CDR2 from the germline V gene are MNHNY and SVGAGI (reference sequence). The ends were cut back, 0 bases at V and 7 bases at J, with 9 bases in the middle.

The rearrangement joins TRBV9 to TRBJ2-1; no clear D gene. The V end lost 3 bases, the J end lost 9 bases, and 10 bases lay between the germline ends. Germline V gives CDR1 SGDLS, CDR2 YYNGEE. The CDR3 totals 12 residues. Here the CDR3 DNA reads TGTGCCAGCAGCGCAAGCATTGGTGAGCAGTTCTTC. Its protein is CASSASIGEQFF.

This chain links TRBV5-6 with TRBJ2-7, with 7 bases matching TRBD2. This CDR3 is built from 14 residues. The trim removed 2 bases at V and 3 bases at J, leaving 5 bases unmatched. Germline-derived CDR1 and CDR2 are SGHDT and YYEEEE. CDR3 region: CASSFTTSYYEQYF. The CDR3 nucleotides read TGTGCCAGCAGCTTTACGACTAGCTACTACGAGCAGTACTTC.

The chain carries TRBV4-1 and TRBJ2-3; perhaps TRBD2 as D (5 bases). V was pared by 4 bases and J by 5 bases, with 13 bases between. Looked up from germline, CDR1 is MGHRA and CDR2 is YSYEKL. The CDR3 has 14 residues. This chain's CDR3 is CASSPAGSGDTQYF. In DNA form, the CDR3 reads TGCGCCAGCAGCCCGGCGGGCTCGGGAGATACGCAGTATTTT.

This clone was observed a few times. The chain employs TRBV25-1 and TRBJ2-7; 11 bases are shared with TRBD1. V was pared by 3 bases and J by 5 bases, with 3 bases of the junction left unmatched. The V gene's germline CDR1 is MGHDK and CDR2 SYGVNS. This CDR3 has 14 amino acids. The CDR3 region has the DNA TGTGCCAGCAGTGAGGGGGACAGGGGGGACGAGCAGTACTTC. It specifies CASSEGDRGDEQYF.

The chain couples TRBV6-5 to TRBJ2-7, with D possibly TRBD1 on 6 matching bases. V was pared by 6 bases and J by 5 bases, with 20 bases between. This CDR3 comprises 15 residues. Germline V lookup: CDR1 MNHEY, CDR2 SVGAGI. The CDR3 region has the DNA TGTGCCAGCAGCTCCGCCGCAGCAGGGGTCCACGAGCAGTACTTC. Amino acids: CASSSAAAGVHEQYF.

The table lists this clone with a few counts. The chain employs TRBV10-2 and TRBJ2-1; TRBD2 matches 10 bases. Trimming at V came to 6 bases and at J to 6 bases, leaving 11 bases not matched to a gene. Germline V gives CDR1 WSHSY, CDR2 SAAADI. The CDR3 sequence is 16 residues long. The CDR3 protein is CASRGPSSGSGNEQFF. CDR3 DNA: TGCGCCAGCAGAGGACCCTCTAGCGGGAGTGGCAATGAGCAGTTCTTC.